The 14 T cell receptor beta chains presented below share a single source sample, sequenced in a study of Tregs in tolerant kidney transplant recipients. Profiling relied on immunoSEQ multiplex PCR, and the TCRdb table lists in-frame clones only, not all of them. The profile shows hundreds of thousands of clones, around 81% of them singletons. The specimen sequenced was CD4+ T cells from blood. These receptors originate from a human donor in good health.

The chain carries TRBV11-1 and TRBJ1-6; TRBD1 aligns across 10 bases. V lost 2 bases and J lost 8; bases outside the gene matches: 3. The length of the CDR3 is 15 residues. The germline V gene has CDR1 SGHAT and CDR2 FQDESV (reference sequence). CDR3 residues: CASSLLGTGDSPLHF. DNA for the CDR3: TGTGCCAGCAGCTTACTCGGGACAGGGGATTCACCCCTCCACTTT.

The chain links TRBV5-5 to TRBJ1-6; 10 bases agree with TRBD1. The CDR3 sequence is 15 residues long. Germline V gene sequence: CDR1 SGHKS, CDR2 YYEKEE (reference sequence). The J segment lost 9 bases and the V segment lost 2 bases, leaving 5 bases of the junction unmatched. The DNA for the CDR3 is TGTGCCAGCAGCTTCTCGACAGGGGGCAGTTCACCCCTCCACTTT. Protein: CASSFSTGGSSPLHF. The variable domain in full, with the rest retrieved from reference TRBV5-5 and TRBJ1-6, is DAGVTQSPTHLIKTRGQQVTLRCSPISGHKSVSWYQQVLGQGPQFIFQYYEKEERGRGNFPDRFSARQFPNYSSELNVNALLLGDSALYLCASSFSTGGSSPLHFGNGTRLTVT.

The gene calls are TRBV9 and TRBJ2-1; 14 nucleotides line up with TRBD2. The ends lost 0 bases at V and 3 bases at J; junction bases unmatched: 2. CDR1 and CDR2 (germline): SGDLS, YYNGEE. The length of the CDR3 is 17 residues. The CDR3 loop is CASSVDGTSGGYNEQFF. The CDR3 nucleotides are TGTGCCAGCAGCGTAGATGGGACTAGCGGGGGCTACAATGAGCAGTTCTTC.

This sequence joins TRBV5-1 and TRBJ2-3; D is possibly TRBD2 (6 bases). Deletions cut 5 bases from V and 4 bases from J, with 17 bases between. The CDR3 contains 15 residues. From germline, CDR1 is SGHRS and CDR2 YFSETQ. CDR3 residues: CASREPFPGADTQYF. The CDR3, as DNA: TGCGCCAGCAGAGAGCCGTTTCCGGGGGCAGATACGCAGTATTTT.

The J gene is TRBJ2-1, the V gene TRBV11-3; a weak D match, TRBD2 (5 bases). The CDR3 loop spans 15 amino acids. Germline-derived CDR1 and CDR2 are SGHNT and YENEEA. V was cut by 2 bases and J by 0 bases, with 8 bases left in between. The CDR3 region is CASSLSGSSYNEQFF. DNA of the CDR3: TGTGCCAGCAGCTTATCGGGGAGCTCCTACAATGAGCAGTTCTTC. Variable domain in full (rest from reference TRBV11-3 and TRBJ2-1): EAGVVQSPRYKIIEKKQPVAFWCNPISGHNTLYWYLQNLGQGPELLIRYENEEAVDDSQLPKDRFSAERLKGVDSTLKIQPAELGDSAVYLCASSLSGSSYNEQFFGPGTRLTVL.

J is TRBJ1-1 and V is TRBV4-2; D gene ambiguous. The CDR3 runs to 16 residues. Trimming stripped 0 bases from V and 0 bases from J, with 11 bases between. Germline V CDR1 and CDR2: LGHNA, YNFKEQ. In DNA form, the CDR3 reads TGTGCCAGCAGCCAAGATCTCCAGGCTCTGAACACTGAAGCTTTCTTT. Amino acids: CASSQDLQALNTEAFF.

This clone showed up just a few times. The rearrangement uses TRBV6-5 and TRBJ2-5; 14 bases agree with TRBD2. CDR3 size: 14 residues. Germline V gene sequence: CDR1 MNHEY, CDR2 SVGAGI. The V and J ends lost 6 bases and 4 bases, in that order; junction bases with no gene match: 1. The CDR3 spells CASRGTSGRETQYF. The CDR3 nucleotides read TGTGCCAGCAGAGGGACTAGCGGGAGAGAGACCCAGTACTTC.

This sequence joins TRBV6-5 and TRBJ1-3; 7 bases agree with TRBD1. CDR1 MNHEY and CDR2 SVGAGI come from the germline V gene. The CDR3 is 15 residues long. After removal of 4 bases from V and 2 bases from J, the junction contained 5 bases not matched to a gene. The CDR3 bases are TGTGCCAGCAGTTTCTCCGGGACAGCTGGAAACACCATATATTTT. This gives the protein CASSFSGTAGNTIYF.

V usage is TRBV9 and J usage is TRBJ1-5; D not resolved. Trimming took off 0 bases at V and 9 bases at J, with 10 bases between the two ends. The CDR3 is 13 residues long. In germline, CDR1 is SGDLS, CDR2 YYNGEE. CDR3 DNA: TGTGCCAGCAGCGTAGCGGGGAATTGGCCCCAGCATTTT. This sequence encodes CASSVAGNWPQHF.

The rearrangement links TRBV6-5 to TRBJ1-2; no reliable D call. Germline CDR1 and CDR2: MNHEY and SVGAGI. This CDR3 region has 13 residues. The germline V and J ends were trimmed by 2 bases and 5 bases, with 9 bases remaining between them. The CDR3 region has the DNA TGTGCCAGCAGTTACCTCTCCGATTATGGCTACACCTTC. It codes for CASSYLSDYGYTF.

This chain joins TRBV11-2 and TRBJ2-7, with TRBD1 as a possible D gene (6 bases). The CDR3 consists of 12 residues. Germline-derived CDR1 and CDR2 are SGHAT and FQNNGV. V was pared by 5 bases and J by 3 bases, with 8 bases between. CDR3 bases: TGTGCCAGCAGCAAACAGGGCTACGAGCAGTACTTC. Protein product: CASSKQGYEQYF.

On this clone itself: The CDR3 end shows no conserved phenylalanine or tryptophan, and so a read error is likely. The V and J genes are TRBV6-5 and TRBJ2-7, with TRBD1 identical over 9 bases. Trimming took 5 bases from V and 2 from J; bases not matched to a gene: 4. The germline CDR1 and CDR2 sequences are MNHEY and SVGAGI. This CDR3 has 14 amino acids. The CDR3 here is CASSQDRGPYEQYL. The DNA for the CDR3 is TGTGCCAGCAGTCAGGACAGGGGACCCTACGAGCAGTACCTC.

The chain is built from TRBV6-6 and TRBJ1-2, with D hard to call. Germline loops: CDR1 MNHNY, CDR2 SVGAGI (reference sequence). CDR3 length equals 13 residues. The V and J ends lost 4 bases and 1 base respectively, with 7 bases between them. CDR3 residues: CASSSRFNYGYTF. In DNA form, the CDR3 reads TGTGCCAGCAGTTCCCGATTTAACTATGGCTACACCTTC.

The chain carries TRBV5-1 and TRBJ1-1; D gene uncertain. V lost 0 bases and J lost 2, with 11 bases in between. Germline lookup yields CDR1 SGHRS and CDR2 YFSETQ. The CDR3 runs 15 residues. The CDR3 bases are TGCGCCAGCAGCTTGGACGGAGCGGGAAACACTGAAGCTTTCTTT. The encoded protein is CASSLDGAGNTEAFF.